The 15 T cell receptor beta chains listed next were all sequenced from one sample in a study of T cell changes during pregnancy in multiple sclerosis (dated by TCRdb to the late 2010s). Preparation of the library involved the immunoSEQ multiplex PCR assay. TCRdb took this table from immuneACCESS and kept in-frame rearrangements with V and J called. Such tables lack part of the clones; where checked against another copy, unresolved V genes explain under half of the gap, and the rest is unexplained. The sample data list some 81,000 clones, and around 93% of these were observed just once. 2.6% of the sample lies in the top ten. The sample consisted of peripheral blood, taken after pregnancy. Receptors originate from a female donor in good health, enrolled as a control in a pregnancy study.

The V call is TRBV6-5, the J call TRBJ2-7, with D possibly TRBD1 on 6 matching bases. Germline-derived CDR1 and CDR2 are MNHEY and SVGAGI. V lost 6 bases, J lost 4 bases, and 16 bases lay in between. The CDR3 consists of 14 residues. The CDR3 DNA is TGTGCCAGCAGACAGGGCCCGAGAGATTACGAGCAGTACTTC. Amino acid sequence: CASRQGPRDYEQYF.

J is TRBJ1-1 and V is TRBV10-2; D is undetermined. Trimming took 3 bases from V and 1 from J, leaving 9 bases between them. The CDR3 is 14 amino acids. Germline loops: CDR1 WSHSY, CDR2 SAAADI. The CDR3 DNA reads TGCGCCAGCAGTGAACTTACGGGGAACACTGAAGCTTTCTTT. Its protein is CASSELTGNTEAFF.

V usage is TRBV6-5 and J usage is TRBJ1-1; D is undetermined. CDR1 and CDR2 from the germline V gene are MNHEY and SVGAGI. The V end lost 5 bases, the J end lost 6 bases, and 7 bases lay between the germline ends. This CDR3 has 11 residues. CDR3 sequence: CASSELAEAFF. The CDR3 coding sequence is TGTGCCAGCAGTGAACTCGCTGAAGCTTTCTTT.

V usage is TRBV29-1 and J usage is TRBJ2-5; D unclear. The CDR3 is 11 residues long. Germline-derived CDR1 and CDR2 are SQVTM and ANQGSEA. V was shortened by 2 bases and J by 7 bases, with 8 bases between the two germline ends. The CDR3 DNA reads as TGCAGCGTTGAAAACGCAGGGACCCAGTACTTC. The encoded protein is CSVENAGTQYF. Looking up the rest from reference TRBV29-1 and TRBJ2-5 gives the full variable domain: SAVISQKPSRDICQRGTSLTIQCQVDSQVTMMFWYRQQPGQSLTLIATANQGSEATYESGFVIDKFPISRPNLTFSTLTVSNMSPEDSSIYLCSVENAGTQYFGPGTRLLVL.

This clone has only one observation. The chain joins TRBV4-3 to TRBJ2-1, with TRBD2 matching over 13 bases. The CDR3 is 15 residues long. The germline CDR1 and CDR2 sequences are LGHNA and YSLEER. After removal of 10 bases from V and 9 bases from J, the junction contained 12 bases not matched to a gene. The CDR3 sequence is CATRRTSGSLSEQFF. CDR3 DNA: TGCGCCACCAGGAGGACTAGCGGGAGTTTAAGTGAGCAGTTCTTC.

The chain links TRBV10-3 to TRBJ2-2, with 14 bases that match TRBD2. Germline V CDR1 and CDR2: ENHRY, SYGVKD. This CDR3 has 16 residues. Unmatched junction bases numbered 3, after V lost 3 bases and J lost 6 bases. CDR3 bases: TGTGCCATCAGTGACGCGGGACTAGCGGGAGCCGGGGAGCTGTTTTTT. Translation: CAISDAGLAGAGELFF.

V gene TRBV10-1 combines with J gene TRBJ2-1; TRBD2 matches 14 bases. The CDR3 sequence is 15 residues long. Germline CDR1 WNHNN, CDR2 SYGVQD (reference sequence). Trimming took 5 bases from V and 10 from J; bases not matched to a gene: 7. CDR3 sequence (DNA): TGCGCCAGCAGTTCGGGGACTAGCGGGAGTTGGGAGCAGTTCTTC. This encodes CASSSGTSGSWEQFF.

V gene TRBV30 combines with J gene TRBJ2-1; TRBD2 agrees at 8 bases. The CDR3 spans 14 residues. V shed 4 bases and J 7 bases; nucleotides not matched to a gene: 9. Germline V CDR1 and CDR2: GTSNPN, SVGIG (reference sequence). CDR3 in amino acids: CAWTTGGGLNEQFF. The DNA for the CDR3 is TGTGCCTGGACCACGGGAGGGGGACTTAATGAGCAGTTCTTC.

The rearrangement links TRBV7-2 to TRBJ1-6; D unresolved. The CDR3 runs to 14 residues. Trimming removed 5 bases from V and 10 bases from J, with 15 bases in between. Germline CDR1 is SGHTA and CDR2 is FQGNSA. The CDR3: CASSPEGARSPLHF. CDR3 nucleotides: TGTGCCAGCAGCCCCGAGGGAGCCAGGTCACCCCTCCACTTT.

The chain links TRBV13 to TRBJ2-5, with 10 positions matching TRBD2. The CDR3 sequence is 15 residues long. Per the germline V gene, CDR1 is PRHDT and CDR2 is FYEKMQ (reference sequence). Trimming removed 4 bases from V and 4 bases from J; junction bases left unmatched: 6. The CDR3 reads CASSSAGGLAETQYF. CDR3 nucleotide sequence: TGTGCCAGCAGCTCAGCGGGGGGGCTAGCAGAGACCCAGTACTTC.

CDR3 sequence: CASSLLHEQYF. For the CDR3, the DNA is TGTGCCAGCAGTCTCCTTCACGAGCAGTACTTC. J is TRBJ2-7 and V is TRBV28; D ambiguous. The V end lost 5 bases, the J end lost 5 bases, and 7 bases lay between the germline ends. Germline CDR1 is MDHEN and CDR2 is SYDVKM. The CDR3 runs to 11 residues.

CDR3 sequence (DNA): TGTGCCGGACAGGGGGCGCGAGGCGATACGCAGTATTTT. Protein: CAGQGARGDTQYF. This chain uses TRBV27 with TRBJ2-3; 11 bases map to TRBD1. Germline CDR1 is MNHEY and CDR2 is SMNVEV (reference sequence). Trimming took 11 bases from V and 6 from J; bases not matched to a gene: 7. This CDR3 comprises 13 residues.

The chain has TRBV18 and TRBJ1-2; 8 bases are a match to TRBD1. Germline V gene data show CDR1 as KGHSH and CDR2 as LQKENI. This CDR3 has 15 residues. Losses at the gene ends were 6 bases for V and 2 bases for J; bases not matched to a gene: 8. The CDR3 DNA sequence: TGTGCCAGCTCCCAAGGACAGGGATCGAACTATGGCTACACCTTC. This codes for CASSQGQGSNYGYTF.

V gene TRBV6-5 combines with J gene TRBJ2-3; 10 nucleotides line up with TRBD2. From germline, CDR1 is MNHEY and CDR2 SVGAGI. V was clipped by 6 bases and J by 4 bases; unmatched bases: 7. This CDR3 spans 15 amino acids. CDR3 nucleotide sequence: TGTGCCAGCAGGATTTCCGGGACTAGCGCAGATACGCAGTATTTT. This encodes CASRISGTSADTQYF.

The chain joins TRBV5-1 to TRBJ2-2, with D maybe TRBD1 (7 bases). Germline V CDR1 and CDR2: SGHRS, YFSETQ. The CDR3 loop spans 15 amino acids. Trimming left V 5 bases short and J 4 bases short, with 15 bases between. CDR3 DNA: TGCGCCAGCAGACGACCGCAGGGGGGCACCGGGGAGCTGTTTTTT. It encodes CASRRPQGGTGELFF.